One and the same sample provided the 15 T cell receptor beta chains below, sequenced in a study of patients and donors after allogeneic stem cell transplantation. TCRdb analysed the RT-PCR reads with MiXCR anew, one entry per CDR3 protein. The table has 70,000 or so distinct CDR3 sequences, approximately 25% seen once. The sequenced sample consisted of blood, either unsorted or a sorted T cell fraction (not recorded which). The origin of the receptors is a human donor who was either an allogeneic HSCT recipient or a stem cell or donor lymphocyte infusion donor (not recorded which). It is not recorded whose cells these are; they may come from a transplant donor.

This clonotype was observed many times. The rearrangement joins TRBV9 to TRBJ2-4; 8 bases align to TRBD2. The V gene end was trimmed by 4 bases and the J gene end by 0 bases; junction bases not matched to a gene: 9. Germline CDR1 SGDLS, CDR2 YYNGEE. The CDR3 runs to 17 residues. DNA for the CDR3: TGTGCCAGCAGCCCCGGCGCCGGGGGGGGAGCCAAAAACATTCAGTACTTC. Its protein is CASSPGAGGGAKNIQYF. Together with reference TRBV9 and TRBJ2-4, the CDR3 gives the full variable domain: DSGVTQTPKHLITATGQRVTLRCSPRSGDLSVYWYQQSLDQGLQFLIQYYNGEERAKGNILERFSAQQFPDLHSELNLSSLELGDSALYFCASSPGAGGGAKNIQYFGAGTRLSVL.

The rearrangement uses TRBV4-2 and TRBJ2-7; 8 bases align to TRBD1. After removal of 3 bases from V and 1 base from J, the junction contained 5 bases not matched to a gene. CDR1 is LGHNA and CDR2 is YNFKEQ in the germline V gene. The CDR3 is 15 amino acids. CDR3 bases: TGTGCCAGCAGCCAGGTCAGGGGGCTTTCCTACGAGCAGTACTTC. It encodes CASSQVRGLSYEQYF.

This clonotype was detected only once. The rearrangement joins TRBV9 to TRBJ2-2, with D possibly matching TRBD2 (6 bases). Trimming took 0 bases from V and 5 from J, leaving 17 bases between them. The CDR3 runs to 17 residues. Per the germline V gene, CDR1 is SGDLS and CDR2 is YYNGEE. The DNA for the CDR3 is TGTGCCAGCAGCGTAGAGGCTAGCGTGCTCGGAACCGGGGAGCTGTTTTTT. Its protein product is CASSVEASVLGTGELFF.

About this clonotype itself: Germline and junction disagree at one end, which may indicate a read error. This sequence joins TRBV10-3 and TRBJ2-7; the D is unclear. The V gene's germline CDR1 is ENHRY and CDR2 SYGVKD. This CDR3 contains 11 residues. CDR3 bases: TGTGCCATCAGTGGCGCCTACGTGCAGTACTTC. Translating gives CAISGAYVQYF.

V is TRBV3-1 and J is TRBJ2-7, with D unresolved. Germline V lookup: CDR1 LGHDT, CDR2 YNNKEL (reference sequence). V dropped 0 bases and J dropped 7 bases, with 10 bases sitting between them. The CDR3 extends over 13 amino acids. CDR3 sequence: CASSQEDHPEQYF. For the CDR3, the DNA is TGTGCCAGCAGCCAAGAAGATCACCCTGAGCAGTACTTC.

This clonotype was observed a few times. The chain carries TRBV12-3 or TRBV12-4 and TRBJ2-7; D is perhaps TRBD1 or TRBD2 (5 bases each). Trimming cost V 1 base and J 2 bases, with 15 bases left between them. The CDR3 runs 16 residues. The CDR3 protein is CASSLGGGLTPYEQYF. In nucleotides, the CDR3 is TGTGCCAGCAGTTTAGGGGGCGGGTTGACCCCCTACGAGCAGTACTTC.

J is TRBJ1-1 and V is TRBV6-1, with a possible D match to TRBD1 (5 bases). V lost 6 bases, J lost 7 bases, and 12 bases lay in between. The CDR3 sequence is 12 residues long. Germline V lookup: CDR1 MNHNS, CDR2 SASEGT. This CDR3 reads CASRPPGREAFF. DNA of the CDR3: TGTGCCAGCAGACCCCCGGGGCGTGAAGCTTTCTTT.

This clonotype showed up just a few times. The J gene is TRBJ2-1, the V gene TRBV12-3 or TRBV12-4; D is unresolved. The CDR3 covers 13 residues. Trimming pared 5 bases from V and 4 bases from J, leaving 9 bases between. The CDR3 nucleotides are TGTGCCAGCAGTACCCCTCTATACAATGAGCAGTTCTTC. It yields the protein CASSTPLYNEQFF.

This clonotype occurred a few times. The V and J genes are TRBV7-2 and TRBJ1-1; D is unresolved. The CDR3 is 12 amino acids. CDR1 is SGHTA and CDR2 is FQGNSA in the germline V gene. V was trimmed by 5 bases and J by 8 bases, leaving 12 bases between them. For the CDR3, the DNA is TGTGCCAGCAGCCATAGGTCCCCGGAAGCTTTCTTT. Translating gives CASSHRSPEAFF.

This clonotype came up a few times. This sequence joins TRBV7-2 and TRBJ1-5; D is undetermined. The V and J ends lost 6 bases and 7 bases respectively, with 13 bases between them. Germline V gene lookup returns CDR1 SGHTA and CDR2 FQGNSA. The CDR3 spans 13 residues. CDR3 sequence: CASSTQFQQPQHF. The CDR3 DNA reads TGTGCCAGCAGTACCCAATTCCAGCAGCCCCAGCATTTT.

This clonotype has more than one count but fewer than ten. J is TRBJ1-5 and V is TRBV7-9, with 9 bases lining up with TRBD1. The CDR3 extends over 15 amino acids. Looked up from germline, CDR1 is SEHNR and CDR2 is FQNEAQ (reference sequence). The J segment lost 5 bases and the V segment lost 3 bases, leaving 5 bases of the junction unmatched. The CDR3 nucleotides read TGTGCCAGCAGCTTGACGGGACAGGGCCATCAGCCCCAGCATTTT. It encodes CASSLTGQGHQPQHF.

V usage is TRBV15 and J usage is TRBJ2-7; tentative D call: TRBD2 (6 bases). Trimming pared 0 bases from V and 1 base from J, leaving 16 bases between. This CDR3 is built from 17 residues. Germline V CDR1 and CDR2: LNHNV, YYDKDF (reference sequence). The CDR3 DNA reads TGTGCCACCAGCAGAGAGGAGGGAACCTACATATCCTACGAGCAGTACTTC. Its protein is CATSREEGTYISYEQYF.

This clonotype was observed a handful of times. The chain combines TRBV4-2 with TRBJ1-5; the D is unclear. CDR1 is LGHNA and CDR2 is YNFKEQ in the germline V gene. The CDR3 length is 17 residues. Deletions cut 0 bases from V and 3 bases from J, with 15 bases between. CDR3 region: CASSQDRRAVLNQPQHF. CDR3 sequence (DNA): TGTGCCAGCAGCCAAGATCGTCGCGCAGTGCTCAATCAGCCCCAGCATTTT.

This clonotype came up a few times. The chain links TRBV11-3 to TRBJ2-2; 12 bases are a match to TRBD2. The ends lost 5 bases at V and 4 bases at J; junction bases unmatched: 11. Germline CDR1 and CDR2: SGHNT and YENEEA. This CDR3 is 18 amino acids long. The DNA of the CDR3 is TGTGCCAGCAGCCCCTGGACTAGCGGGAAAAAAAGCACCGGGGAGCTGTTTTTT. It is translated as CASSPWTSGKKSTGELFF.

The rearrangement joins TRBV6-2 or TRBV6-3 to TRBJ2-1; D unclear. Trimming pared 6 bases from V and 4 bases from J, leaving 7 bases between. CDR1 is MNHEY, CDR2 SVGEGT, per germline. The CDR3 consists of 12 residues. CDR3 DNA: TGTGCCAGCAGCCCCACATACAATGAGCAGTTCTTC. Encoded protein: CASSPTYNEQFF.